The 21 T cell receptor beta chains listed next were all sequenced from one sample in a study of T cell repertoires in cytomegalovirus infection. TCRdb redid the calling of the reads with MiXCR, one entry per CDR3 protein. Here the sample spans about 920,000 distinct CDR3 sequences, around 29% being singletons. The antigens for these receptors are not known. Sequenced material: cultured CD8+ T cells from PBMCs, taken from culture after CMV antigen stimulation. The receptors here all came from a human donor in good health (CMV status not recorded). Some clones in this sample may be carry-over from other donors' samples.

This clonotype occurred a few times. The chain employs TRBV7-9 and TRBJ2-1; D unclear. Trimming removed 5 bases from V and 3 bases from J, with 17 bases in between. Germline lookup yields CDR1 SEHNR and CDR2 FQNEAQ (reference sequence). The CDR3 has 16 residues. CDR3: CASSPVRALNYNEQFF. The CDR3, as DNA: TGTGCCAGCAGCCCTGTTAGGGCTCTTAACTACAATGAGCAGTTCTTC.

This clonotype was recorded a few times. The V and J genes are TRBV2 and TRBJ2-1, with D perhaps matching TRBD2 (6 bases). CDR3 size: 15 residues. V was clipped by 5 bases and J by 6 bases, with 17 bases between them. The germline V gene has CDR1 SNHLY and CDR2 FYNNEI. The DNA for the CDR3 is TGTGCCAGCAGTCAGAGGACTACCTTTTTCAATGAGCAGTTCTTC. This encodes CASSQRTTFFNEQFF.

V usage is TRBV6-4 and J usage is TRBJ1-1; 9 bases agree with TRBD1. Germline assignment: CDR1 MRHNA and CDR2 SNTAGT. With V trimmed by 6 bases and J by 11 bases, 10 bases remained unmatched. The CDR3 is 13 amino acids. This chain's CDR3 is CASRLTGGREAFF. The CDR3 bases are TGTGCCAGCAGGCTTACAGGGGGCCGGGAGGCTTTCTTT.

Written as DNA, the CDR3 is TGCAGTGCTAGACCAGGGTACACCGGGGAGCTGTTTTTT. Translation: CSARPGYTGELFF. The chain carries TRBV20-1 and TRBJ2-2; possible D gene TRBD1, 5 bases. The germline V gene encodes CDR1 DFQATT and CDR2 SNEGSKA (reference sequence). The CDR3 runs to 13 residues. V was clipped by 2 bases and J by 3 bases, with 7 bases between them.

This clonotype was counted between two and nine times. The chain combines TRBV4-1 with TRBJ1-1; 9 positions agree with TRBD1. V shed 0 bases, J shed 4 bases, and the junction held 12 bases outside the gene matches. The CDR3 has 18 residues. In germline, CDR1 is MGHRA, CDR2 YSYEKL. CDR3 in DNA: TGCGCCAGCAGCCAAGATCTTTTCCGGACAGGGGAAGGCACTGAAGCTTTCTTT. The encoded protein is CASSQDLFRTGEGTEAFF.

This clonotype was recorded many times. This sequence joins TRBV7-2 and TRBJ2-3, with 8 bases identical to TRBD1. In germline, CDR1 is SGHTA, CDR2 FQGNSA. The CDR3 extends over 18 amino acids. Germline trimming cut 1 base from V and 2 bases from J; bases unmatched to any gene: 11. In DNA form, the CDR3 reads TGTGCCAGCAGCTTAGAATGGCAGGACAGGGACTTCACAGATACGCAGTATTTT. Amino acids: CASSLEWQDRDFTDTQYF. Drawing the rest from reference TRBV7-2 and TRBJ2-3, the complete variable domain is GAGVSQSPSNKVTEKGKDVELRCDPISGHTALYWYRQSLGQGLEFLIYFQGNSAPDKSGLPSDRFSAERTGGSVSTLTIQRTQQEDSAVYLCASSLEWQDRDFTDTQYFGPGTRLTVL.

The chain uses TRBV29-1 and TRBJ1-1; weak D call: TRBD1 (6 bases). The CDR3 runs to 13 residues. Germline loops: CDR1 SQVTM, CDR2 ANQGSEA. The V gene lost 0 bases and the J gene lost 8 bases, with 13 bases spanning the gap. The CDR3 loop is CSVEDQSGGEAFF. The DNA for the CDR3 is TGCAGCGTTGAAGATCAGTCGGGGGGCGAAGCTTTCTTT.

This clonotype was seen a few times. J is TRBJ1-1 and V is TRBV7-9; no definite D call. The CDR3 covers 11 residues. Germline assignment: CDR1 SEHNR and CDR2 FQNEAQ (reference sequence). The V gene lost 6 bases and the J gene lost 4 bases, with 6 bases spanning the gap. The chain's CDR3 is CASRPATEAFF. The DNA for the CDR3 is TGTGCCAGCAGACCTGCCACTGAAGCTTTCTTT.

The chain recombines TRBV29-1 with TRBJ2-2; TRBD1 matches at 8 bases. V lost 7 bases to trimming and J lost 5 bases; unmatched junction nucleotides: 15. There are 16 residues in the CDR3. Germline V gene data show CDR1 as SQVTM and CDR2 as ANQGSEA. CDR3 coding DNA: TGCAGCGCCATTGGGGCGGCGACAGGGGAGACCGGGGAGCTGTTTTTT. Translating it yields CSAIGAATGETGELFF.

The CDR3 nucleotides are TGTGCCAGCAGTGAACAGTTGGGGTACGAGCAGTACGTC. Its translation is CASSEQLGYEQYV. The genes are TRBV12-3 or TRBV12-4 and TRBJ2-7; D is unclear. The CDR3 extends over 13 amino acids. With 5 bases removed from V and 4 bases from J, the gap between germline ends came to 12 bases.

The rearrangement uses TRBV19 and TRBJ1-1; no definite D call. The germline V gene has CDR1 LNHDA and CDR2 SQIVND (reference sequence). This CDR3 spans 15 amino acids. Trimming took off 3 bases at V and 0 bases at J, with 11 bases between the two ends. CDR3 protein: CASSIRRQMNTEAFF. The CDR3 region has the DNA TGTGCCAGTAGTATCCGCCGGCAGATGAACACTGAAGCTTTCTTT.

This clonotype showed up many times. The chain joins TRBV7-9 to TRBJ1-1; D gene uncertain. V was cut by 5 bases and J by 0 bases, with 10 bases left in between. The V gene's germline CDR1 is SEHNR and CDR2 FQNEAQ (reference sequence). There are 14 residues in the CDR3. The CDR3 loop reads CASSTGYMNTEAFF. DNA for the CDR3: TGTGCCAGCAGCACGGGGTACATGAACACTGAAGCTTTCTTT. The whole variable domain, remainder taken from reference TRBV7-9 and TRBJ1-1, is DTGVSQNPRHKITKRGQNVTFRCDPISEHNRLYWYRQTLGQGPEFLTYFQNEAQLEKSRLLSDRFSAERPKGSFSTLEIQRTEQGDSAMYLCASSTGYMNTEAFFGQGTRLTVV.

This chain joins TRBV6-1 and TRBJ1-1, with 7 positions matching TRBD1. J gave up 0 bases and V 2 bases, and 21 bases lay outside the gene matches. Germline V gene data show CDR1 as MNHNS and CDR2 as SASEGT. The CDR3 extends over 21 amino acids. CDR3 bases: TGTGCCAGCAGTGAATTGGAGACAGGGAATAGGTTGAGTCTTATGAACACTGAAGCTTTCTTT. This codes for CASSELETGNRLSLMNTEAFF.

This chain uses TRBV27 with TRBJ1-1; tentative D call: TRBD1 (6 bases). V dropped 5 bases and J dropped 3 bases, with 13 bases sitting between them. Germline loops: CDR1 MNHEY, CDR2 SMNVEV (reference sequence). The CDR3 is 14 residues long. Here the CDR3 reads CASSATGKDTEAFF. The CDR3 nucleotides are TGTGCCAGCAGTGCCACAGGGAAGGACACTGAAGCTTTCTTT.

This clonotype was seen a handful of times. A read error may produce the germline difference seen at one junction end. CDR3 region: CASSLAMEGGEQFF. The CDR3 DNA sequence: TGTGCTAGCAGCTTAGCGATGGAGGGGGGTGAGCAGTTCTTC. The genes are TRBV7-7 and TRBJ2-1, with D perhaps given as TRBD1 or TRBD2 (6 bases each). CDR3 length: 14 amino acids. CDR1 and CDR2 (germline): SSHAT, FNYEAQ (reference sequence).

In nucleotides, the CDR3 is TGTGCCAGCAGTTTTGGGCAGGGAGGGGTCGAGCAGTACTTC. Translated, it gives CASSFGQGGVEQYF. The chain joins TRBV27 to TRBJ2-7, with 7 bases identical to TRBD2. Germline CDR1 and CDR2: MNHEY and SMNVEV (reference sequence). The CDR3 loop spans 14 amino acids. J lost 6 bases, V lost 3 bases, and 8 bases had no gene match.

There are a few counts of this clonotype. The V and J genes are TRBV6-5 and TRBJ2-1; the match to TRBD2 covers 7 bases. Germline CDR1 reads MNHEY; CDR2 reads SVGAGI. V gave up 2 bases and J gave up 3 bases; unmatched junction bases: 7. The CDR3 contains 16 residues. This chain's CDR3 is CASSYEWGEGYNEQFF. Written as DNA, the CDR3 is TGTGCCAGCAGTTACGAGTGGGGGGAGGGCTACAATGAGCAGTTCTTC.

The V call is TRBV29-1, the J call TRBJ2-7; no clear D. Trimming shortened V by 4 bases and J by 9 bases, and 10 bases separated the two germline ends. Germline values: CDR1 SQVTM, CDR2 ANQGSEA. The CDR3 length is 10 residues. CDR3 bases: TGCAGCGTTGTTCTTACCGTGCAGTACGTC. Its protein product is CSVVLTVQYV.

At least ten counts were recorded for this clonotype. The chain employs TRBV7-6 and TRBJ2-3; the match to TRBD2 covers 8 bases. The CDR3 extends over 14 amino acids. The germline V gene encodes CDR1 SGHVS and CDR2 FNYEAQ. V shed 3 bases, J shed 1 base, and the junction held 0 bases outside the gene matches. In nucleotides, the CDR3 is TGTGCCAGCAGCTTTAGCGGGGGCACAGATACGCAGTATTTT. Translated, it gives CASSFSGGTDTQYF.

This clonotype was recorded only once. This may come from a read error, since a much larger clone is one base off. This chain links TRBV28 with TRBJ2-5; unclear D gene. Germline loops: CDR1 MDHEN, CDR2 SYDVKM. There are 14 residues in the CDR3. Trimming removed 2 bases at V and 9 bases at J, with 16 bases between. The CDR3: CASSLRQVAEAQYF. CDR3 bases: TGTGCCAGCAGTTTACGGCAGGTTGCTGAGGCCCAGTACTTC.

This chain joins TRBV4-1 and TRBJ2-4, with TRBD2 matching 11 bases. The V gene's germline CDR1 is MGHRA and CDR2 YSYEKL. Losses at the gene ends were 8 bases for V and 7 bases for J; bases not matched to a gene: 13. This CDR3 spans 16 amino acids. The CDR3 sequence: CASQPRLLAGENIQYF. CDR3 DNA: TGCGCCAGCCAGCCAAGATTACTAGCGGGGGAGAACATTCAGTACTTC.